This T cell receptor (beta chain) stems from a study of tumor-infiltrating lymphocytes in primary liver carcinoma (dated by TCRdb to the late 2010s). Concerning the study at large: Roughly five patients with histopathologically diagnosed primary liver carcinoma underwent surgical resection in China between November 2015 and early 2016. Tumors of the five patients were stage T1-T3 N0M0 with maximum diameters of roughly 4.2 to 11 cm. A total of roughly 35 specimens from 5 patients, comprising some 25 tumor regions, 5 adjacent noncancerous liver tissues and 5 peripheral blood samples, were covered by TCRbeta repertoire sequencing. The five patients, three men and two women aged 30 to 69 years, had hepatocellular carcinoma (four) or combined HCC and intrahepatic cholangiocarcinoma (one). Roughly 3.5 to 7.5 million productive TCRbeta reads were obtained per sample, and no significant difference in read depth was found between tissue types. For each liver tumor, the study sampled five regions along with adjacent normal tissue and blood, and applied TCRbeta repertoire sequencing, expression microarrays and whole-exome sequencing. Repertoires from technical replicates were highly reproducible, with mean shared-clone rates around 0.87 and correlation coefficients above 0.98.

Blood RNA was extracted from unsorted whole blood with TRIzol reagent; germline DNA came from the DNeasy Blood & Tissue kit. At the time of sampling, the patients were treatment-naive and had chronic HBV infection. Before surgery, four milliliters of peripheral blood were collected into K2EDTA tubes. Only one count was recorded for this clonotype. The specificity of this receptor is unknown. No clone much larger than this one lies a single base away; base qualities are absent. Weak support is all one read offers. V is reduced by 7 bases and J by 7 bases, leaving a spacing of 19 bases between them. The CDR3 spans 14 residues, from the cysteine through the phenylalanine. Only the CDR3 portion is preserved as DNA: 42 bases, with reading frame beginning at the first base. CDR1 and CDR2 (MNHNS, SASEGT) derive from the germline V gene. A constant-region primer and ProtoScript II reverse transcriptase were used to reverse-transcribe TCRbeta-specific cDNA from 500 ng total RNA. The TCRbeta libraries were prepared through three rounds of nested multiplex PCR following a slightly modified ARM-PCR procedure. The first two PCR rounds used multiplex TRBV1-TRBV30 forward primers with a Cbeta reverse primer, each for about 11 cycles. Sample barcodes and Illumina adapters were added in a final 25-cycle PCR using Deep VentR polymerase. Before sequencing, amplicons between 200 and 500 bp were purified from gel using a QIAquick gel extraction kit. TCRbeta amplicons were sequenced on an Illumina HiSeq 2500 with 250-bp paired-end reads. The original methods were these. Quality trimming of reads was performed with Trimmomatic v0.33, and paired reads were merged with FLASH v1.2.11 so that full CDR3 sequences could be recovered. V, D and J germline segments were assigned to the rearranged TCRbeta sequences using MiGEC v1.2.1b. Clonotype statistics, along with Shannon-Wiener diversity indices, were calculated using VDJtools v1.0.0. To cut down on sampling bias, every analysis after diversity analysis relied on just the 250 most abundant clonotypes from each sample. TCRdb's own reprocessing of the public reads used fastp at Q25 and MiXCR and kept productive beta chains. Every distinct CDR3 protein forms one entry, paired with its most common genes and DNA. TCRdb's processing, not the study's, gives the V and J calls here. The sample table lists hundreds of thousands of distinct CDR3 sequences, about 50% of them with a count of one. The ten largest account for 15% to 20% of the sample.

Beyond this particular receptor, the publication reports: The top 250 clones accounted for a significantly greater share of the repertoire in tumors than in blood (p = 0.039). Because only the TCR beta chain was sequenced and unpaired alpha chains were not captured, true repertoire diversity is likely underestimated. With just five patients in the study, the authors point out that the findings should be validated in a larger study. Because the samples were bulk and unsorted, CD4+ and CD8+ T cell repertoires could not be compared. Consistent with antigen-driven expansion, pairs of tumor regions showed higher repertoire overlap (mean roughly 36%) than either tumor-adjacent pairs (about 17%) or tumor-blood pairs (roughly 15%).

The rearrangement joined TRBV6-1 to TRBJ1-2, with the D gene too uncertain to name. Sequencing was carried out using peripheral blood. The sequence came from a woman in her thirties with primary liver carcinoma and hepatitis B virus infection. The base sequence is TGTGCCAGCACTAAGACGCCGGAAGCCGGTGGCTACACCTTC. This gives the protein CASTKTPEAGGYTF.